One sample yielded the 23 T cell receptor beta chains listed below, sequenced in a study of early T cells in non-severe SARS-CoV-2 infection. A single record per CDR3 protein comes from TCRdb applying MiXCR to the 5' RACE reads. Of about 84,000 distinct CDR3 sequences listed, 9% to 13% are singletons. The material sequenced was whole blood. The receptor set was obtained from an adult who was a healthcare worker with PCR-confirmed SARS-CoV-2 infection or an uninfected control (not recorded which).

The table lists this clonotype with a few counts. The chain has TRBV7-2 and TRBJ2-7; 13 bases fit TRBD2. The CDR3 runs to 16 residues. The germline CDR1 and CDR2 sequences are SGHTA and FQGNSA. V trimming: 3 bases; J trimming: 2 bases; junction bases outside the gene matches: 4. The CDR3 region is CASSLGLAGLAYEQYF. CDR3 bases: TGTGCCAGCAGCTTGGGACTAGCGGGGCTTGCCTACGAGCAGTACTTC.

This clonotype was found many times. The V gene is TRBV5-1, the J gene TRBJ2-3; 7 bases match TRBD1. Germline V lookup: CDR1 SGHRS, CDR2 YFSETQ. The junction had 19 bases not matched to a gene; V was cut back by 9 bases and J by 3 bases. The CDR3 loop spans 17 amino acids. DNA of the CDR3: TGCGCCACGAGGAAAGACCCCGGGACAGCAATAACAGATACGCAGTATTTT. Translating gives CATRKDPGTAITDTQYF.

The chain uses TRBV5-1 and TRBJ2-7, with TRBD1 matching 7 bases. Germline V lookup: CDR1 SGHRS, CDR2 YFSETQ. CDR3 length equals 14 residues. Unmatched junction bases numbered 6, after V lost 4 bases and J lost 2 bases. CDR3 nucleotide sequence: TGCGCCAGCAGCCAAAGACAGGGCCCCTACGAGCAGTACTTC. It specifies CASSQRQGPYEQYF.

The gene calls are TRBV11-1 and TRBJ2-3, with 10 positions matching TRBD1. The CDR3 sequence is 15 residues long. With 4 bases clipped from V and 5 bases from J, the junction kept 6 bases outside the gene matches. Germline lookup yields CDR1 SGHAT and CDR2 FQDESV (reference sequence). CDR3 loop: CASSSGTGAEDTQYF. Here the CDR3 DNA reads TGTGCCAGCAGCTCGGGGACAGGGGCAGAAGATACGCAGTATTTT.

This clonotype was detected ten times or more. The chain has TRBV6-2 or TRBV6-3 and TRBJ1-5, with D possibly matching TRBD1 (6 bases). Germline V gene lookup returns CDR1 MNHEY and CDR2 SVGEGT. CDR3 length equals 16 residues. V was pared by 4 bases and J by 1 base, with 14 bases between. CDR3 DNA sequence: TGTGCCAGCAGTTCCCACCTCGACAGGAGCAATCAGCCCCAGCATTTT. It yields the protein CASSSHLDRSNQPQHF.

The chain combines TRBV2 with TRBJ2-7, with a weak D call TRBD2 (6 bases). Germline values: CDR1 SNHLY, CDR2 FYNNEI. CDR3 length: 15 amino acids. Trimming removed 5 bases from V and 2 bases from J, with 16 bases in between. The CDR3 protein is CASSYTGGDPYEQYF. The CDR3, as DNA: TGTGCCAGCAGTTATACCGGGGGTGACCCCTACGAGCAGTACTTC. Full variable domain (outside the CDR3, taken from reference TRBV2 and TRBJ2-7): EPEVTQTPSHQVTQMGQEVILRCVPISNHLYFYWYRQILGQKVEFLVSFYNNEISEKSEIFDDQFSVERPDGSNFTLKIRSTKLEDSAMYFCASSYTGGDPYEQYFGPGTRLTVT.

This clonotype showed up just a few times. In DNA, the CDR3 is TGTGCCAGCAGTTACCGGTTGGGGACATCCCCTGGAAAACTGTTTTTT. Its translation is CASSYRLGTSPGKLFF. V usage is TRBV11-3 and J usage is TRBJ1-4, with a weak D call TRBD1 (6 bases). The CDR3 extends over 16 amino acids. Germline V gives CDR1 SGHNT, CDR2 YENEEA. The V gene lost 6 bases and the J gene lost 10 bases, with 24 bases spanning the gap.

The sample holds a few counts of this clonotype. This chain connects TRBV7-3 to TRBJ2-2; 9 bases map to TRBD1. The J segment lost 5 bases and the V segment lost 2 bases, leaving 3 bases of the junction unmatched. Germline loops: CDR1 SGHTA, CDR2 FQGTGA. The CDR3 totals 15 residues. DNA of the CDR3: TGTGCCAGCAGCTTACACAGGGGGCCGACCGGGGAGCTGTTTTTT. Translating gives CASSLHRGPTGELFF.

This clonotype was detected once. The rearrangement links TRBV6-1 to TRBJ2-7; D is undetermined. V was shortened by 2 bases and J by 5 bases, with 16 bases between the two germline ends. This CDR3 has 15 residues. Germline CDR1 is MNHNS and CDR2 is SASEGT. CDR3 in DNA: TGTGCCAGCAGTGAATTAGAACGACCAACCAACGAGCAGTACTTC. Translating gives CASSELERPTNEQYF.

This clonotype has a handful of counts. The chain employs TRBV12-3 or TRBV12-4 and TRBJ1-5; a possible D gene is TRBD1 (6 bases). Trimming removed 6 bases at V and 7 bases at J, with 13 bases between. There are 13 residues in the CDR3. CDR3 region: CASSQGRGQPQHF. The CDR3 nucleotides read TGTGCCAGCAGCCAGGGGCGCGGGCAGCCCCAGCATTTT.

This clonotype was recorded many times. The chain couples TRBV9 to TRBJ1-2, with a weak D call TRBD1 (6 bases). The CDR3 spans 19 residues. Deletions cut 3 bases from V and 10 bases from J, with 34 bases between. Per the germline V gene, CDR1 is SGDLS and CDR2 is YYNGEE. The chain's CDR3 is CASSGYTYRLGQIPPIYTF. The DNA for the CDR3 is TGTGCCAGCAGCGGCTACACTTACAGGCTTGGACAGATTCCCCCCATCTACACCTTC.

This clonotype was recorded at least ten times. The chain joins TRBV12-3 or TRBV12-4 to TRBJ2-1, with D hard to call. The ends were cut back, 7 bases at V and 4 bases at J, with 11 bases in the middle. The CDR3 covers 13 residues. The CDR3 DNA is TGTGCCAGCAAAAGCGTAAGATACAATGAGCAGTTCTTC. Translating it yields CASKSVRYNEQFF.

The chain couples TRBV29-1 to TRBJ1-1; TRBD1 agrees at 7 bases. The CDR3 is made up of 15 amino acids. CDR1 SQVTM and CDR2 ANQGSEA come from the germline V gene. V trimming: 2 bases; J trimming: 0 bases; junction bases outside the gene matches: 6. CDR3 DNA sequence: TGCAGCGTTGAATCGGGGACAGTTATGAACACTGAAGCTTTCTTT. Translated, it gives CSVESGTVMNTEAFF.

This clonotype was seen many times. This chain connects TRBV20-1 to TRBJ2-7, with 8 nucleotides matching TRBD2. Germline V CDR1 and CDR2: DFQATT, SNEGSKA (reference sequence). V was clipped by 6 bases and J by 0 bases; unmatched bases: 7. The CDR3 runs to 14 residues. The CDR3 region is CSAKFGTSSYEQYF. The CDR3 nucleotides read TGCAGTGCCAAATTCGGGACTAGCTCCTACGAGCAGTACTTC.

There are many counts of this clonotype. V is TRBV12-3 or TRBV12-4 and J is TRBJ2-7; 8 positions agree with TRBD2. J was trimmed by 1 base and V by 3 bases; bases with no gene match: 2. This CDR3 is built from 14 residues. This CDR3 is CASSFGGASYEQYF. The CDR3 DNA reads as TGTGCCAGCAGTTTCGGGGGGGCATCCTACGAGCAGTACTTC.

J is TRBJ2-7 and V is TRBV7-2, with 8 bases matching TRBD1. Looked up from germline, CDR1 is SGHTA and CDR2 is FQGNSA. This CDR3 comprises 17 residues. Losses at the gene ends were 5 bases for V and 0 bases for J; bases not matched to a gene: 12. Here the CDR3 reads CASSGSRDRFSSYEQYF. In DNA, the CDR3 is TGTGCCAGCAGCGGATCCCGGGACAGGTTTAGCTCCTACGAGCAGTACTTC.

This clonotype was seen repeatedly, ten times or more. V is TRBV5-1 and J is TRBJ1-1; weak D call: TRBD1 (5 bases). The CDR3 contains 13 residues. Germline CDR1 reads SGHRS; CDR2 reads YFSETQ. Trimming shortened V by 4 bases and J by 3 bases, and 10 bases separated the two germline ends. CDR3 sequence (DNA): TGCGCCAGCAGCCCAGGGCACGACACTGAAGCTTTCTTT. This translates into CASSPGHDTEAFF.

This clonotype was recorded a few times. This rearrangement joins TRBV6-5 to TRBJ2-3; TRBD1 agrees at 9 bases. The trim removed 6 bases at V and 3 bases at J, leaving 7 bases unmatched. This CDR3 is 15 amino acids long. Germline lookup yields CDR1 MNHEY and CDR2 SVGAGI. Here the CDR3 reads CASREQGAGTDTQYF. The CDR3 DNA sequence: TGTGCCAGCAGGGAACAGGGGGCAGGGACAGATACGCAGTATTTT.

This clonotype was recorded many times. The chain couples TRBV27 to TRBJ2-1, with TRBD2 as a possible D gene (5 bases). V was shortened by 0 bases and J by 0 bases, with 6 bases between the two germline ends. The CDR3 contains 15 residues. Per germline, CDR1 MNHEY and CDR2 SMNVEV (reference sequence). CDR3 nucleotides: TGTGCCAGCAGTTTATCAGCGGACTCCTACAATGAGCAGTTCTTC. This gives the protein CASSLSADSYNEQFF.

The gene calls are TRBV28 and TRBJ1-2; 7 bases are shared with TRBD1. The CDR3 contains 13 residues. The V gene end was trimmed by 5 bases and the J gene end by 2 bases; junction bases not matched to a gene: 2. CDR1 is MDHEN, CDR2 SYDVKM, per germline. CDR3 region: CASSRGQNYGYTF. CDR3 bases: TGTGCCAGCAGTAGGGGACAGAACTATGGCTACACCTTC.

This chain connects TRBV30 to TRBJ1-6, with unresolved D. This CDR3 has 13 amino acids. Germline V gene lookup returns CDR1 GTSNPN and CDR2 SVGIG (reference sequence). Trimming took 2 bases from V and 10 from J, leaving 12 bases between them. CDR3 DNA: TGTGCCTGGAGTATGGGAAGGGAATCACCCCTCCACTTT. It translates to CAWSMGRESPLHF. The full variable domain, rest sourced from reference TRBV30 and TRBJ1-6, is SQTIHQWPATLVQPVGSPLSLECTVEGTSNPNLYWYRQAAGRGLQLLFYSVGIGQISSEVPQNLSASRPQDRQFILSSKKLLLSDSGFYLCAWSMGRESPLHFGNGTRLTVT.

In its sample, this clonotype was seen many times. The genes are TRBV20-1 and TRBJ1-5, with TRBD1 as a possible D gene (5 bases). With 7 bases removed from V and 3 bases from J, the gap between germline ends came to 22 bases. Germline V gives CDR1 DFQATT, CDR2 SNEGSKA (reference sequence). The CDR3 sequence is 16 residues long. CDR3 nucleotides: TGCAGTGTTCAAGCGCGGGGGACCAAAAACAATCAGCCCCAGCATTTT. Protein product: CSVQARGTKNNQPQHF.

This clonotype appeared a few times. The V and J genes are TRBV3-1 and TRBJ2-1, with 8 bases fitting TRBD2. CDR3 length: 16 amino acids. Looked up from germline, CDR1 is LGHDT and CDR2 is YNNKEL (reference sequence). V trimming: 4 bases; J trimming: 5 bases; junction bases outside the gene matches: 10. The CDR3 spells CASSRYAGTRDNEQFF. The CDR3 coding sequence is TGTGCCAGCAGCCGCTATGCGGGGACTAGGGACAATGAGCAGTTCTTC.